The subject of this entry is one T cell receptor (beta chain). The antigen remains unidentified. This CDR3 region has 17 residues. The V end lost 0 bases, the J end lost 0 bases, and 11 bases lay between the germline ends. CDR1 is WSHSY and CDR2 is SAAADI in the germline V gene. The sample is drawn from a study of response to subunit inactivated influenza vaccine. Overall study results and limits: There was a suggestion from the authors that each seasonal influenza vaccination recruits few new T cells.

TCRdb called the RT-PCR reads again in MiXCR, with one record for every CDR3 protein. The sample consists of some 850,000 distinct CDR3 sequences, approximately 17% of them appearing once. This rearrangement joins TRBV10-2 to TRBJ2-2; D is uncertain. This clonotype was sampled from a man aged 45 to 65 who received an inactivated influenza vaccine. The source was PBMCs from blood, collected 5 to 6 days after vaccination. Written as DNA, the CDR3 is TGCGCCAGCAGTGAGTCAAATCGCATATCGAACACCGGGGAGCTGTTTTTT. Its translation is CASSESNRISNTGELFF.